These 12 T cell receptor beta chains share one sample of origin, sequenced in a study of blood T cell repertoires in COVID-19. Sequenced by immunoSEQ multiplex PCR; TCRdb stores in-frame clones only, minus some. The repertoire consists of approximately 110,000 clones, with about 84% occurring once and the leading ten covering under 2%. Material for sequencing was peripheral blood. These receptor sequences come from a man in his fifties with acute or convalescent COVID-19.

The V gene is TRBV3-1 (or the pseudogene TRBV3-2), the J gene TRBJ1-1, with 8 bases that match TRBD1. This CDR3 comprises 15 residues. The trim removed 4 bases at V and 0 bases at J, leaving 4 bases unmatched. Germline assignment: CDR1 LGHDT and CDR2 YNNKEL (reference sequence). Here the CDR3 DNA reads TGTGCCAGCAGCCCCCAGGGGGCCCTGAACACTGAAGCTTTCTTT. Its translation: CASSPQGALNTEAFF.

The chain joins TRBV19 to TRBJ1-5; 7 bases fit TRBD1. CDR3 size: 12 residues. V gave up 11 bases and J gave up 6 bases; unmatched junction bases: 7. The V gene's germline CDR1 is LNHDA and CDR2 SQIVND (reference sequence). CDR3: CASGTAIQPQHF. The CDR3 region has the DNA TGTGCCTCCGGGACAGCTATTCAGCCCCAGCATTTT.

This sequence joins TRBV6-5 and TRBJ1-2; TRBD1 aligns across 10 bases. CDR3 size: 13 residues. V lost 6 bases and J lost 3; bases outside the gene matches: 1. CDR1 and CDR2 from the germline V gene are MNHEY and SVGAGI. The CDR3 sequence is CASRGQGDYGYTF. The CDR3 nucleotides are TGTGCCAGCAGAGGACAGGGGGACTATGGCTACACCTTC.

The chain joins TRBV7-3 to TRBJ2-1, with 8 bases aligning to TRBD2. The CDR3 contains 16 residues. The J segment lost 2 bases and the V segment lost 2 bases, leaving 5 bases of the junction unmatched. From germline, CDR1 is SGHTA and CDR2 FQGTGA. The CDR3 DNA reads TGTGCCAGCAGCTTACGGGGGGGCCTCGCCTACAATGAGCAGTTCTTC. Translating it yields CASSLRGGLAYNEQFF.

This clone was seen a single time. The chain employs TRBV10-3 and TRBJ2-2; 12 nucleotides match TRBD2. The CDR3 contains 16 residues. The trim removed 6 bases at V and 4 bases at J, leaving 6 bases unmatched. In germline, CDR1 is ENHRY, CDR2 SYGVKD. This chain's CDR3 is CAIRGTSGLVTGELFF. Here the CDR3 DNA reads TGTGCCATCAGGGGGACTAGCGGGTTGGTCACCGGGGAGCTGTTTTTT.

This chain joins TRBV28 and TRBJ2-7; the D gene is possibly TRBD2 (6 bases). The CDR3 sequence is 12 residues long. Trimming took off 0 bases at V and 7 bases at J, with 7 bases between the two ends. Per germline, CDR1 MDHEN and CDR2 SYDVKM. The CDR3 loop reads CASSLWGGEQYF. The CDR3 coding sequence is TGTGCCAGCAGTTTATGGGGGGGAGAGCAGTACTTC.

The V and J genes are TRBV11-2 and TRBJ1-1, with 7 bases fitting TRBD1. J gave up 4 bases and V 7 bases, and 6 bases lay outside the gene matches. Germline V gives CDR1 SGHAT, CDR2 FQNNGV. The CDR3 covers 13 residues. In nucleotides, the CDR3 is TGTGCCAGCACCCAGACAGGGAGCACTGAAGCTTTCTTT. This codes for CASTQTGSTEAFF.

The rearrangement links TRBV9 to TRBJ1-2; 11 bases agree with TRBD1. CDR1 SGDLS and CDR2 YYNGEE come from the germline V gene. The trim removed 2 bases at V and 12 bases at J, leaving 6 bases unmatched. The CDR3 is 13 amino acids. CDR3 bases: TGTGCCAGCAGCGTTACCCCGGACAGGGGGCACACCTTC. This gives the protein CASSVTPDRGHTF.

CDR3 in DNA: TGTGCCAGCACAAGAACAGGGTCGGGCGGGGAGCTGTTTTTT. The encoded protein is CASTRTGSGGELFF. The chain couples TRBV9 to TRBJ2-2, with a weak D call TRBD1 (6 bases). The CDR3 spans 14 residues. Germline CDR1 reads SGDLS; CDR2 reads YYNGEE. V was trimmed by 6 bases and J by 7 bases, leaving 16 bases between them. Full variable domain (missing parts from reference TRBV9 and TRBJ2-2): DSGVTQTPKHLITATGQRVTLRCSPRSGDLSVYWYQQSLDQGLQFLIQYYNGEERAKGNILERFSAQQFPDLHSELNLSSLELGDSALYFCASTRTGSGGELFFGEGSRLTVL.

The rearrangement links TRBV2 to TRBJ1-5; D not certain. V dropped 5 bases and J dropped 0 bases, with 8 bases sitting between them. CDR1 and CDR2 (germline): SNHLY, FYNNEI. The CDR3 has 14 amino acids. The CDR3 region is CASSRVNSNQPQHF. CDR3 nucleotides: TGTGCCAGCAGTCGAGTCAATAGCAATCAGCCCCAGCATTTT.

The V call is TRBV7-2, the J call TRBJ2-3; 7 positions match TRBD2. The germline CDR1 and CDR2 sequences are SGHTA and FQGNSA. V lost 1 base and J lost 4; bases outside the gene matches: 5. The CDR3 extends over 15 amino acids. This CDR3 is CASSLVAGVPDTQYF. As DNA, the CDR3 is TGTGCCAGCAGCTTAGTTGCGGGGGTACCAGATACGCAGTATTTT.

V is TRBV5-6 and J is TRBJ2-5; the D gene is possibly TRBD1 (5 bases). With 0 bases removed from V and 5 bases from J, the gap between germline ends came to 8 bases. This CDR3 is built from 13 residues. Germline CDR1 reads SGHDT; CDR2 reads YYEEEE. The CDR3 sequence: CASSLEGSETQYF. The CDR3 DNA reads TGTGCCAGCAGCTTGGAGGGGTCCGAGACCCAGTACTTC. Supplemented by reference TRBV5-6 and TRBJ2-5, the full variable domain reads DAGVTQSPTHLIKTRGQQVTLRCSPKSGHDTVSWYQQALGQGPQFIFQYYEEEERQRGNFPDRFSGHQFPNYSSELNVNALLLGDSALYLCASSLEGSETQYFGPGTRLLVL.